This TCR beta chain was recorded in a study of T cell changes during pregnancy in multiple sclerosis. Some clones are missing from TCRdb's copy, which holds only in-frame ones; the method was immunoSEQ multiplex PCR. The sample holds 41,000 or so clones, 80% to 90% seen once. This CDR3 is 13 amino acids long. Germline values: CDR1 SGHVS, CDR2 FNYEAQ. V shed 4 bases and J shed 4 bases, with 10 bases lying between them. This chain uses TRBV7-6 with TRBJ1-2; D might be TRBD1 (5 bases). The origin of this receptor is a female donor with multiple sclerosis, enrolled in a pregnancy study. This material consisted of CD4+ T cells from peripheral blood mononuclear cells, taken in the first trimester of pregnancy. In nucleotides, the CDR3 is TGTGCCAGCAGCTCTGGGGGGAGCTATGGCTACACCTTC. This translates into CASSSGGSYGYTF.